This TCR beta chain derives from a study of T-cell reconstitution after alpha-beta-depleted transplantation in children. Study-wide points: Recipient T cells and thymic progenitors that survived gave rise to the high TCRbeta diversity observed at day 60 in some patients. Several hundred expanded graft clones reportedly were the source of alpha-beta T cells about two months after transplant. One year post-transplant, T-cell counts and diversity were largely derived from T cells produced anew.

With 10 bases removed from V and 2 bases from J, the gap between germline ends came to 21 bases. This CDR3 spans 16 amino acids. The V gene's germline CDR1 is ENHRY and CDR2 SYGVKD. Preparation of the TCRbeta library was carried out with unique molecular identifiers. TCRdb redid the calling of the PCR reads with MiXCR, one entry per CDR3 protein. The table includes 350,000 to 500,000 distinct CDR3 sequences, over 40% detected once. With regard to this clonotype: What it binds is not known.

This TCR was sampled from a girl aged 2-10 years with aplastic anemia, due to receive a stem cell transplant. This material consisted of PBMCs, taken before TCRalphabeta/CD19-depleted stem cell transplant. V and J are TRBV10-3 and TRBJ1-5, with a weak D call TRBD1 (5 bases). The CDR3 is CATRENRQGGNQPQHF. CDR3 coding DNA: TGTGCCACCCGTGAAAATAGGCAGGGAGGCAATCAGCCCCAGCATTTT.